This TCR beta chain was captured by sequencing in a study of CD8 T cells in ankylosing spondylitis. For TCR beta, libraries came from quantitative 5'-RACE with molecular barcodes. TCRdb ran MiXCR on the 5' RACE reads and lists one entry per CDR3 protein. The data show 35,000 to 50,000 distinct CDR3 sequences, with 3% seen just once and 2.5% to 3% held by the top ten. As for this clonotype: What it binds is unknown.

Overall study results and limits: As reported, disease-linked clones showed significant enrichment in matched ankylosing spondylitis synovial fluid. In ankylosing spondylitis blood, a motif of eight highly homologous TCR beta variants appeared characteristic. Several of the motif variants were reported before in synovial fluid and blood from reactive arthritis.

The germline CDR1 and CDR2 sequences are SGDLS and YYNGEE. J lost 2 bases, V lost 4 bases, and 13 bases had no gene match. The CDR3 totals 18 residues. This clonotype originated in a male donor with ankylosing spondylitis or in good health (not recorded which). Sample: blood, either unsorted or a sorted T cell fraction (not recorded which). The chain employs TRBV9 and TRBJ2-3; 10 bases agree with TRBD1. The CDR3 DNA reads as TGTGCCAGCAGCTCCGACCTTGTAGGGACAGGGGACACAGATACGCAGTATTTT. This gives the protein CASSSDLVGTGDTDTQYF.